This passage covers 18 T cell receptor beta chains from one sample sequenced in a study of breast tumors, draining lymph nodes, adjacent tissues. The lymph nodes were axillary draining lymph nodes from breast cancer patients. TCRdb redid the calling of the multiplex PCR reads with MiXCR, one entry per CDR3 protein. The repertoire holds fewer than 150,000 distinct CDR3 sequences, with around 20% as singletons. The sequenced material came from axillary lymph node tissue. These receptor sequences come from a female donor with breast cancer. Some clones in this sample may be carry-over from other donors' samples.

This clonotype was seen repeatedly, ten times or more. The V gene is TRBV6-2 or TRBV6-3, the J gene TRBJ2-2; D is undetermined. V was pared by 1 base and J by 0 bases, with 3 bases between. CDR3 length: 14 residues. The germline V gene has CDR1 MNHEY and CDR2 SVGEGT. The CDR3 DNA is TGTGCCAGCAGTTACTGGGCGAACACCGGGGAGCTGTTTTTT. Translating gives CASSYWANTGELFF.

This clonotype appeared many times. This sequence joins TRBV5-1 and TRBJ2-5; 12 bases are shared with TRBD2. The CDR3 spans 13 residues. V dropped 5 bases and J dropped 4; count of bases not matched to a gene: 0. Germline CDR1 SGHRS, CDR2 YFSETQ. CDR3 amino acids: CASRTSGRETQYF. The CDR3, as DNA: TGCGCCAGCAGGACTAGCGGGAGAGAGACCCAGTACTTC.

This clonotype came up many times. The chain combines TRBV9 with TRBJ2-1; D is unclear. CDR3 size: 14 residues. Deletions cut 0 bases from V and 2 bases from J, with 6 bases between. CDR1 is SGDLS, CDR2 YYNGEE, per germline. The DNA for the CDR3 is TGTGCCAGCAGCGTAGGTGGAACCTACAATGAGCAGTTCTTC. It specifies CASSVGGTYNEQFF. Looking up the rest from reference TRBV9 and TRBJ2-1 gives the full variable domain: DSGVTQTPKHLITATGQRVTLRCSPRSGDLSVYWYQQSLDQGLQFLIQYYNGEERAKGNILERFSAQQFPDLHSELNLSSLELGDSALYFCASSVGGTYNEQFFGPGTRLTVL.

With respect to this clonotype: The junction does not match germline at one end; this may be a read error. The CDR3 is CASSKTSTDTRYF. The CDR3 region has the DNA TGTGCCAGCAGCAAGACTAGCACAGATACGCGGTATTTT. The V and J genes are TRBV7-9 and TRBJ2-3; TRBD2 matches 7 bases. Per germline, CDR1 SEHNR and CDR2 FQNEAQ (reference sequence). This CDR3 is built from 13 residues.

This clonotype was recorded at least ten times. This rearrangement joins TRBV10-3 to TRBJ2-1; tentative D call: TRBD2 (6 bases). Between the trimmed V and J ends, which lost 4 bases and 1 base, there was a span of 14 bases. CDR1 and CDR2 (germline): ENHRY, SYGVKD. The length of the CDR3 is 16 residues. The CDR3 here is CAISGRVGVSYNEQFF. In DNA form, the CDR3 reads TGTGCCATCAGTGGGAGGGTGGGGGTTTCCTACAATGAGCAGTTCTTC.

This clonotype was counted many times. The genes are TRBV20-1 and TRBJ2-1; D may be TRBD1 or TRBD2 (5 bases each). This CDR3 is 13 amino acids long. Germline CDR1 reads DFQATT; CDR2 reads SNEGSKA (reference sequence). Trimming shortened V by 3 bases and J by 4 bases, and 10 bases separated the two germline ends. CDR3 in amino acids: CSARQGRYNEQFF. DNA for the CDR3: TGCAGTGCTAGGCAGGGACGATACAATGAGCAGTTCTTC.

For this clonotype: A clone one base away is much larger, so this may be a read error. This CDR3 reads CASSGGLGGGLAADTQYF. In nucleotides, the CDR3 is TGCGCCAGCAGCGGTGGGCTAGGGGGAGGGCTAGCGGCAGATACGCAGTATTTT. The gene calls are TRBV5-1 and TRBJ2-3; TRBD2 is a possible D gene (7 bases). Trimming stripped 4 bases from V and 4 bases from J, with 25 bases between. CDR3 length: 18 amino acids. CDR1 and CDR2 from the germline V gene are SGHRS and YFSETQ.

Concerning this clonotype: Given a much more abundant clone one base away, this may be a read error. V is TRBV5-1 and J is TRBJ2-1, with TRBD2 as a possible D gene (5 bases). The germline V gene has CDR1 SGHRS and CDR2 YFSETQ. V was cut by 4 bases and J by 10 bases, with 12 bases left in between. The CDR3 has 12 residues. This chain's CDR3 is CASSPGVHEQFF. The CDR3 nucleotides are TGCGCCAGCAGCCCCGGGGTGCACGAGCAGTTCTTC.

This clonotype was counted many times. The chain recombines TRBV20-1 with TRBJ2-5, with 9 bases that match TRBD1. Germline lookup yields CDR1 DFQATT and CDR2 SNEGSKA (reference sequence). V gave up 5 bases and J gave up 5 bases; unmatched junction bases: 9. There are 14 residues in the CDR3. CDR3 in amino acids: CSALQGAGGETQYF. CDR3 bases: TGCAGTGCTCTACAGGGGGCCGGAGGGGAGACCCAGTACTTC.

This clonotype is medium-sized by share. The chain is built from TRBV20-1 and TRBJ1-6; 7 bases are a match to TRBD1. This CDR3 contains 17 residues. With V trimmed by 2 bases and J by 4 bases, 11 bases remained unmatched. Germline V CDR1 and CDR2: DFQATT, SNEGSKA (reference sequence). The CDR3 bases are TGCAGTGCTAGATCCCTAGGACAGGAATCGTATAATTCACCCCTCCACTTT. Protein product: CSARSLGQESYNSPLHF.

This clonotype occurred many times. The chain employs TRBV10-3 and TRBJ2-1, with D perhaps matching TRBD1 or TRBD2 (5 bases each). This CDR3 is 16 amino acids long. Germline CDR1 and CDR2: ENHRY and SYGVKD. V gave up 0 bases and J gave up 5 bases, with 14 bases separating them. The CDR3 DNA reads TGTGCCATCAGTGAGTCTGGGACCCTTCCTAACAATGAGCAGTTCTTC. Translation: CAISESGTLPNNEQFF.

The rearrangement uses TRBV3-1 and TRBJ2-1, with 12 bases identical to TRBD2. V lost 5 bases, J lost 0 bases, and 2 bases stayed unmatched. The CDR3 extends over 16 amino acids. Germline V gives CDR1 LGHDT, CDR2 YNNKEL (reference sequence). CDR3 DNA: TGTGCCAGCAGCTCGACTAGCGGGAGCTCCTACAATGAGCAGTTCTTC. The encoded protein is CASSSTSGSSYNEQFF.

This clonotype was counted only a few times. A read error is likely, as this CDR3 ends without the conserved phenylalanine or tryptophan. The J gene is TRBJ1-2, the V gene TRBV5-6; no definite D call. This CDR3 is 16 amino acids long. V gave up 1 base and J gave up 0 bases, with 13 bases separating them. Germline V gene data show CDR1 as SGHDT and CDR2 as YYEEEE. CDR3 amino acids: CASSLRLSGTNYGYTS. The CDR3 bases are TGTGCCAGCAGCTTGAGGTTGTCAGGCACTAACTATGGCTACACCTCC.

With respect to this clonotype: Just one base apart from a much larger clone, this may be a read error. This chain links TRBV7-9 with TRBJ2-7; TRBD2 might be the D (6 bases). Trimming shortened V by 5 bases and J by 5 bases, and 16 bases separated the two germline ends. Germline V gives CDR1 SEHNR, CDR2 FQNEAQ (reference sequence). This CDR3 comprises 14 residues. As DNA, the CDR3 is TGTGCCAGCAGCGCCCTCGGGGGTGTTGACGAGCAGTACTTC. Its translation: CASSALGGVDEQYF.

This clonotype was picked up many times. V usage is TRBV7-8 and J usage is TRBJ2-7; D is possibly TRBD1 or TRBD2 (7 bases each). Trimming stripped 3 bases from V and 3 bases from J, with 15 bases between. Germline CDR1 is SGHVS and CDR2 is FQNEAQ. This CDR3 region has 15 residues. CDR3 nucleotide sequence: TGTGCCAGCAGCTTCGGTGCAGGGGGGGACTACGAGCAGTACTTC. Its protein product is CASSFGAGGDYEQYF. Drawing the rest from reference TRBV7-8 and TRBJ2-7, the complete variable domain is GAGVSQSPRYKVAKRGQDVALRCDPISGHVSLFWYQQALGQGPEFLTYFQNEAQLDKSGLPSDRFFAERPEGSVSTLKIQRTQQEDSAVYLCASSFGAGGDYEQYFGPGTRLTVT.

This clonotype appeared many times. The V gene is TRBV18, the J gene TRBJ2-3, with 8 bases matching TRBD2. Unmatched junction bases numbered 4, after V lost 3 bases and J lost 2 bases. The CDR3 totals 15 residues. Per germline, CDR1 KGHSH and CDR2 LQKENI. CDR3 protein: CASSPSGMTTDTQYF. CDR3 nucleotides: TGTGCCAGCTCACCTAGCGGGATGACCACAGATACGCAGTATTTT. Complete variable domain (other parts from reference TRBV18 and TRBJ2-3): NAGVMQNPRHLVRRRGQEARLRCSPMKGHSHVYWYRQLPEEGLKFMVYLQKENIIDESGMPKERFSAEFPKEGPSILRIQQVVRGDSAAYFCASSPSGMTTDTQYFGPGTRLTVL.

The CDR3 is CASSDWGANYGYTF. The CDR3 coding sequence is TGTGCCAGCAGTGACTGGGGAGCTAACTATGGCTACACCTTC. The chain carries TRBV6-1 and TRBJ1-2; no firm D call. V was shortened by 3 bases and J by 0 bases, with 8 bases between the two germline ends. Germline V CDR1 and CDR2: MNHNS, SASEGT. The CDR3 runs to 14 residues.

Comments on this clonotype: Being one base from a much bigger clone, this may be a read error. This chain uses TRBV27 with TRBJ1-2; D gene unclear. The CDR3 runs 13 residues. Trimming took off 3 bases at V and 6 bases at J, with 11 bases between the two ends. Germline V gene lookup returns CDR1 MNHEY and CDR2 SMNVEV (reference sequence). For the CDR3, the DNA is TGTGCCAGCAGTTTTGTAGGGATAGATGGCTACACCTTC. This gives the protein CASSFVGIDGYTF.